The subject of this entry is one T cell receptor beta chain. Its matching antigen is unknown. Peripheral blood from each donor was collected in a volume of approximately 10 milliliters. The data belong to a study of blood T cells in healthy people across ages. Study conclusions and caveats: Age showed a roughly linear inverse relationship with TCR beta diversity per million T cells. Among long-lived donors, naive CD4+ cells were more numerous and diversity higher than in aged donors.

The second PCR ran about 6 to 11 cycles with a sample-barcoded 5' primer and J-beta primers. Using its own MiXCR run on the 5' RACE reads, TCRdb lists one record per CDR3 protein. The table lists about 670,000 distinct CDR3 sequences, 35% to 50% of them singletons. The ends were cut back, 5 bases at V and 7 bases at J, with 15 bases in the middle. This CDR3 is 14 amino acids long. Germline values: CDR1 MNHEY, CDR2 SVGEGT. Sequencing input: blood. The receptor comes from a man aged 80 or over in good health. The rearrangement joins TRBV6-2 or TRBV6-3 to TRBJ2-4; a weak D match, TRBD1 (6 bases). The CDR3 region is CASSRETGGNIQYF. The CDR3, as DNA: TGTGCCAGCAGTCGCGAGACAGGCGGGAACATTCAGTACTTC.